This T cell receptor (beta chain) was sequenced during a study of T cell responses to AZD1222 COVID-19 vaccine. The CDR3 extends over 13 amino acids. Germline V lookup: CDR1 LGHDT, CDR2 YNNKEL (reference sequence). V lost 1 base, J lost 6 bases, and 8 bases lay in between. General study results and limits: Clonal diversity may have been underestimated, and the donors were mostly white British, with more females than males. Baseline seropositivity occurred in only 5 to 7 AZD1222 recipients.

This clone was found a few times. What it binds is not known. Data came from immunoSEQ multiplex PCR; TCRdb stores just in-frame clones and leaves some out. The table records 80,000 to 90,000 clones, about 88% of them present only once. The chain combines TRBV3-1 (or the pseudogene TRBV3-2) with TRBJ2-3; perhaps TRBD2 as D (5 bases). The sequence came from an adult in good health. The source was peripheral blood, collected on day 0 of AZD1222 vaccination. CDR3 sequence (DNA): TGTGCCAGCAGCCAAGGTAGCGCTGATACGCAGTATTTT. This gives the protein CASSQGSADTQYF.